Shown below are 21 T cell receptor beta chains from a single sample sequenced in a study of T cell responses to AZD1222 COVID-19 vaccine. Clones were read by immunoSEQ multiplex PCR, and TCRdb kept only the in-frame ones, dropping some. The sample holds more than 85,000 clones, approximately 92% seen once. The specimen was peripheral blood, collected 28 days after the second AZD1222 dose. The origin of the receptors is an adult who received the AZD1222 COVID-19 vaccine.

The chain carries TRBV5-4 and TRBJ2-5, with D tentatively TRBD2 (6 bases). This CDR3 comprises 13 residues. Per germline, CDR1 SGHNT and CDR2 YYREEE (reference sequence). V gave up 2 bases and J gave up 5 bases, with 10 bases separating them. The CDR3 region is CASSFSGGETQYF. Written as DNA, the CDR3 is TGTGCCAGCAGCTTCTCAGGAGGGGAGACCCAGTACTTC.

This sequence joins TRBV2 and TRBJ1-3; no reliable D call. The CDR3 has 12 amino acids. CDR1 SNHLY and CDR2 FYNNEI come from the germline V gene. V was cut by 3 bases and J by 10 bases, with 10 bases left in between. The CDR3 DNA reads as TGTGCCAGCAGTGATAGGGCAAAAACCATATATTTT. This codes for CASSDRAKTIYF.

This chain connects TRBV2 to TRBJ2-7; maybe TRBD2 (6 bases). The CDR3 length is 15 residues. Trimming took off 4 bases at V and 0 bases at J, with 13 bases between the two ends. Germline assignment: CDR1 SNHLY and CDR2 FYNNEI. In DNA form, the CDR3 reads TGTGCCAGCAGTGCTTCCCGGCGGGACTCCTACGAGCAGTACTTC. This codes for CASSASRRDSYEQYF.

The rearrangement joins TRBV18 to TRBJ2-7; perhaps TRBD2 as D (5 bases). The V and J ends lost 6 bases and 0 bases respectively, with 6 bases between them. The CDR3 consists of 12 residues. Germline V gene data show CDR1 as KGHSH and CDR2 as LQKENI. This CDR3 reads CASSRDSYEQYF. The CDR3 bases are TGTGCCAGCTCCCGGGACTCCTACGAGCAGTACTTC.

The CDR3 is CASSRYNSPLHF. CDR3 sequence (DNA): TGTGCCAGCAGCCGCTATAATTCACCCCTCCACTTT. The gene calls are TRBV6-5 and TRBJ1-6, with D uncertain. Trimming cost V 6 bases and J 3 bases, with 3 bases left between them. The V gene's germline CDR1 is MNHEY and CDR2 SVGAGI. The CDR3 covers 12 residues.

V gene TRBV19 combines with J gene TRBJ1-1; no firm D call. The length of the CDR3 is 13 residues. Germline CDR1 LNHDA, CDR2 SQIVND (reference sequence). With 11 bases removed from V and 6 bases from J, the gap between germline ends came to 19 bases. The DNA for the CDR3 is TGTGCCGCCGAGAGAAAGGGTGCCCCTGAAGCTTTCTTT. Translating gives CAAERKGAPEAFF.

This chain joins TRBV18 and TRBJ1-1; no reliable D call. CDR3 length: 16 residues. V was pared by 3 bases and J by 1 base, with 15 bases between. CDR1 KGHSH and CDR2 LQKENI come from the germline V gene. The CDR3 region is CASSPWTRPENTEAFF. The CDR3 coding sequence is TGTGCCAGCTCACCCTGGACGCGTCCTGAGAACACTGAAGCTTTCTTT.

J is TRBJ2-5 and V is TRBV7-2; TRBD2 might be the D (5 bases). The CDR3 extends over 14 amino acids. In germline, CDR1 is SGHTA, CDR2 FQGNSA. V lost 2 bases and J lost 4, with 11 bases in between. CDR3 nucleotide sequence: TGTGCCAGCAGCTTAAGTTCTAGCTTAGAGACCCAGTACTTC. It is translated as CASSLSSSLETQYF.

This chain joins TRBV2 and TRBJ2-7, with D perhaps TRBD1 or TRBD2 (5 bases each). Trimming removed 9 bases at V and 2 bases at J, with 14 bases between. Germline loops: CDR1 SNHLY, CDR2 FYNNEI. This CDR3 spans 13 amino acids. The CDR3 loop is CASGDSGTYEQYF. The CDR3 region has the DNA TGTGCCAGTGGAGACAGCGGAACCTACGAGCAGTACTTC.

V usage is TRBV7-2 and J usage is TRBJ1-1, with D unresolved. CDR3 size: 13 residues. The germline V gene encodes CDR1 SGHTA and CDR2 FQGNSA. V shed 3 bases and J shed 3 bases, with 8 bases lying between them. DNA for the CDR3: TGTGCCAGCAGCTTCGAGCGGGACACTGAAGCTTTCTTT. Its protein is CASSFERDTEAFF.

The CDR3 loop is CASSPPRGSTEAFF. In DNA, the CDR3 is TGTGCCAGCAGTCCCCCTCGGGGTAGCACTGAAGCTTTCTTT. The genes are TRBV6-6 and TRBJ1-1, with no clear D. This CDR3 has 14 amino acids. V lost 5 bases and J lost 4, with 14 bases in between. Germline CDR1 is MNHNY and CDR2 is SVGAGI (reference sequence).

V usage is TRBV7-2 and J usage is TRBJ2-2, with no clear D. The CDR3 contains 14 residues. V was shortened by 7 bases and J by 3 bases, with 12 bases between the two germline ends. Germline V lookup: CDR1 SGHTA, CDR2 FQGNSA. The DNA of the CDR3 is TGTGCCAGCACCTTGGGCCACCACACCGGGGAGCTGTTTTTT. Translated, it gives CASTLGHHTGELFF.

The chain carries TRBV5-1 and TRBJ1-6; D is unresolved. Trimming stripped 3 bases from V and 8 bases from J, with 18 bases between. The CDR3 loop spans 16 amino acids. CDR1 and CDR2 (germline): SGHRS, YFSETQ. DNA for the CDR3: TGCGCCAGCAGCTCCAGTCCCTTTACGGGAGATTCACCCCTCCACTTT. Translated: CASSSSPFTGDSPLHF.

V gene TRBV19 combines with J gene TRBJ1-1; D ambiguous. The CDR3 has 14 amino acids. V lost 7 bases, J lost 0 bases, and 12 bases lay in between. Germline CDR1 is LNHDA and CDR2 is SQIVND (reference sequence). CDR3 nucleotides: TGTGCCAGTAAGTTGAGAGGGATGAACACTGAAGCTTTCTTT. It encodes CASKLRGMNTEAFF.

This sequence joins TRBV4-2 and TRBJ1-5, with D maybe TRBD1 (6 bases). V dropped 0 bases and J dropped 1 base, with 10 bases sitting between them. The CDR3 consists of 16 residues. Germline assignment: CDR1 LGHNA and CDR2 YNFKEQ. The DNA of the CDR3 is TGTGCCAGCAGCCAAGATCAGGGGAGGAGCAATCAGCCCCAGCATTTT. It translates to CASSQDQGRSNQPQHF.

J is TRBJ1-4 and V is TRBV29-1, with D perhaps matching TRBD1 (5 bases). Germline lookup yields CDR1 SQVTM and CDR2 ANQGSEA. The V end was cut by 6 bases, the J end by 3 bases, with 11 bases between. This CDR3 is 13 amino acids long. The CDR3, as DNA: TGCAGCGTCGGACCAGGGTCTAATGAAAAACTGTTTTTT. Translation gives CSVGPGSNEKLFF. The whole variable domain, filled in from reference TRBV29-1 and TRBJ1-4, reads SAVISQKPSRDICQRGTSLTIQCQVDSQVTMMFWYRQQPGQSLTLIATANQGSEATYESGFVIDKFPISRPNLTFSTLTVSNMSPEDSSIYLCSVGPGSNEKLFFGSGTQLSVL.

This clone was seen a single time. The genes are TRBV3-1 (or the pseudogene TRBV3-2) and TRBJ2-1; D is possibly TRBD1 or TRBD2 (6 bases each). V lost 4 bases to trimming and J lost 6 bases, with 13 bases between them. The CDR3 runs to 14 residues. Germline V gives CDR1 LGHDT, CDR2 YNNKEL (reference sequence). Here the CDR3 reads CASSPPGASNEQFF. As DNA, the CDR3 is TGTGCCAGCAGCCCTCCGGGGGCGAGCAATGAGCAGTTCTTC.

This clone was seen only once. CDR3 coding DNA: TGTGCCAGCAGCTCCCAAGGACAGGGGCTCGGTTCACCCCTCCACTTT. It is translated as CASSSQGQGLGSPLHF. V gene TRBV7-2 combines with J gene TRBJ1-6; 9 nucleotides line up with TRBD1. In germline, CDR1 is SGHTA, CDR2 FQGNSA. The CDR3 has 16 residues. Trimming took 4 bases from V and 9 from J; bases not matched to a gene: 10.

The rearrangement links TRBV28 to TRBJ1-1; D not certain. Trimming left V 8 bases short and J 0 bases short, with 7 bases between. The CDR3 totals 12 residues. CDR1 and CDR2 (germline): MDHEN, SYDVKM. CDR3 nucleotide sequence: TGTGCCAGCTCGATTATGAACACTGAAGCTTTCTTT. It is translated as CASSIMNTEAFF.

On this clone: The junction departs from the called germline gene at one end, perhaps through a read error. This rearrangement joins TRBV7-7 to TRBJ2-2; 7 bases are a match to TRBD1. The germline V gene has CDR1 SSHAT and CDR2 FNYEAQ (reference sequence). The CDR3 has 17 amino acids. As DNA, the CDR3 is TGTGCTAGCAGCCCGGACCGGACAGGCCGTACGACCGGGGAGCTGTTTTTT. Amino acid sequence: CASSPDRTGRTTGELFF. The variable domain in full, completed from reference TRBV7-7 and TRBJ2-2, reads GAGVSQSPRYKVTKRGQDVTLRCDPISSHATLYWYQQALGQGPEFLTYFNYEAQPDKSGLPSDRFSAERPEGSISTLTIQRTEQRDSAMYRCASSPDRTGRTTGELFFGEGSRLTVL.

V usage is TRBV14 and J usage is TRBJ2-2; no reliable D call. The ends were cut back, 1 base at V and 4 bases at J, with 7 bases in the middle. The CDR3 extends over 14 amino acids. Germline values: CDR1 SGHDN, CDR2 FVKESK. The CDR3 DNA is TGTGCCAGCAGCCAAGTAAGACGCACCGGGGAGCTGTTTTTT. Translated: CASSQVRRTGELFF.